This note documents a single T cell receptor beta chain sequence. Its binding antigen is unknown. Base qualities are not recorded, but no much larger clone differs from it by a single base. V is cut back by 0 bases and J by 0 bases, with 6 bases in the junction unmatched. The CDR3 sequence holds 18 residues, the cysteine and phenylalanine included. Of all the DNA, just the CDR3 is kept, 54 bases in frame from base 1. Looking up the germline V gene yields CDR1 SGHRS and CDR2 YFSETQ. The data derive from a study of tumor-infiltrating T cells and Merkel cell polyomavirus (dated by TCRdb to the late 2010s). Context from the whole study: In Merkel cell carcinoma patients, the study examined CD8+ T cells specific for the Merkel cell polyomavirus KLL epitope. In the whole study, one tumor sample was a frozen nodal tumor digest, and another tumor sample was a flash-frozen core biopsy of a metastasis. Most whole-tumor samples were obtained as 25-micron curls cut from formalin-fixed, paraffin-embedded tissue blocks. Patients received varied, non-standardized therapies including chemotherapy, radiation and immunotherapies. TRB sequencing was performed on KLL-tetramer-sorted cells from blood or tumor-infiltrating lymphocytes in fewer than 15 samples, as well as on 11 to 12 matched whole-tumor samples. Patients presented at varying disease stages and were followed for a median of 2.7 years, with a range of 1.

What the study reported, not specific to this receptor: More unique KLL-specific clonotypes in tumors (roughly 5-120 vs 0-3) was associated with a significant MCC-specific survival advantage (P = 0.0051). The small sample size of the study (n of about 13 patients) is recognized as a limitation. Only a single viral epitope was studied, so T cells against other Merkel cell polyomavirus epitopes were not captured. KLL-specific TRB repertoires were diverse and largely private, with only one public clonotype among 390 or so unique sequences, shared by two patients. A higher intratumoral fraction of KLL-specific T cells (roughly 1.8-20% versus about 0-0.15%) was associated with significantly improved MCC-specific survival.

Library method: the immunoSEQ multiplex PCR assay. Genomic DNA extraction, TRB sequencing and normalization were performed by Adaptive Biotechnologies (Seattle, WA). For the original study's pipeline: Clonality was calculated as one minus the Shannon entropy of productive TRB sequences, normalized by log2 of unique productive sequences. KLL-specific clonotypes in tumors were found by matching TCRbeta CDR3 amino acid sequences to the sequences from the tetramer-sorted sample of each patient. As stored in TCRdb, this immuneACCESS dataset retains in-frame rearrangements with V and J assigned. A fraction of the clones does not appear; measured against another copy, unresolved V genes explain less than half of the discrepancy, and the remainder lacks a known reason. V and J calls and clone size follow that table, whereas D and trimming were derived from the DNA. This sample lists some 25,000 clones; 70% to 90% were detected once. The biggest ten clones account for around 2.8% of the sample.

Robust positive staining for Merkel cell polyomavirus Large T antigen was observed by immunohistochemistry in the tumors of all patients. Eleven to twelve Merkel cell carcinoma patients with robust KLL-tetramer+ populations, above 0.04% of CD8+ T cells, in blood and/or cultured TIL were included. Every patient was Caucasian, and patient ages ranged from roughly 50 to 85 years, with a median of approximately 66 years. Lymph node tumors were analyzed for patients with unknown primaries presenting with nodal disease, or where primary tissue was insufficient. In this chain, TRBV5-1 is recombined with TRBJ2-1; the central 10 bases match TRBD2. The source is a man in his fifties or sixties with Merkel cell carcinoma. The sequencing sample was made of lymph node tissue. CDR3 loop: CASSLGGLAMSSYNEQFF. The nucleotides read TGCGCCAGCAGCTTGGGGGGACTAGCGATGAGCTCCTACAATGAGCAGTTCTTC.